Described below is a single T cell receptor beta chain sequence and its context. Its target is unknown. Trimming shortened V by 11 bases and J by 1 base, and 16 bases separated the two germline ends. Germline CDR1 and CDR2: ENHRY and SYGVKD. There are 14 residues in the CDR3. This sample was taken from a study of Tregs in tolerant kidney transplant recipients. Study conclusions and caveats: Nucleotide sequences could not be compared across some patients' samples due to primer changes. Findings come from small patient numbers and require larger validation.

Repertoires were generated with immunoSEQ multiplex PCR, while TCRdb's copy carries only in-frame clones and drops some. The sample yields 60,000 to 95,000 clones, roughly 98% seen once. The source of this sequence is a human donor who received a combined kidney and bone marrow transplant. V and J are TRBV10-3 and TRBJ2-3, with D perhaps TRBD2 (6 bases). The sample in question was CD4+ T cells from blood, obtained before the transplant. CDR3 in DNA: TGTGCCGCTTCGCCCGGGACTGGCACAGATACGCAGTATTTT. As protein: CAASPGTGTDTQYF.